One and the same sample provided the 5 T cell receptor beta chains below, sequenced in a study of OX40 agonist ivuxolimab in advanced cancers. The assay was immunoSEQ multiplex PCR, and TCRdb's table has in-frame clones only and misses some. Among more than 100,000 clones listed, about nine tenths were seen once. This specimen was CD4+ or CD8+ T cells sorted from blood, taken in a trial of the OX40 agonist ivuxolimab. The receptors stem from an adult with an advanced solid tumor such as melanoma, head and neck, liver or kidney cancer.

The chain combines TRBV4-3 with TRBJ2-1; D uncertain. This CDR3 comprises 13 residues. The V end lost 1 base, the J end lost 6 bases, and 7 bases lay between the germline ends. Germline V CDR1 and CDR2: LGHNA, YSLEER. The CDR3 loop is CASSQGIVNEQFF. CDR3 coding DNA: TGCGCCAGCAGCCAAGGAATAGTCAATGAGCAGTTCTTC.

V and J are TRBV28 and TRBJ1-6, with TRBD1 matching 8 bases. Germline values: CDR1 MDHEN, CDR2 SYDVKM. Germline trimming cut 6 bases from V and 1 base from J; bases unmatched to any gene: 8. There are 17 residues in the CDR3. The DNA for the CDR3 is TGTGCCAGCAGCCCGCAGGGGGCTGGGTCCTATAATTCACCCCTCCACTTT. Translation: CASSPQGAGSYNSPLHF.

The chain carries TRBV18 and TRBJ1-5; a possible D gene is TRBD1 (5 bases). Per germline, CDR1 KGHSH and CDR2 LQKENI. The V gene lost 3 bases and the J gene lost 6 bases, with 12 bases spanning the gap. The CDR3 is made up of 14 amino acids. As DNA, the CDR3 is TGTGCCAGCTCACCGGGGGGAGGGGTTCAGCCCCAGCATTTT. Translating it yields CASSPGGGVQPQHF.

The CDR3 DNA is TGTGCCAGCAGTTTTCACAGTTCCTACGAGCAGTACTTC. The encoded protein is CASSFHSSYEQYF. This chain connects TRBV28 to TRBJ2-7, with D unresolved. The CDR3 runs 13 residues. Per the germline V gene, CDR1 is MDHEN and CDR2 is SYDVKM. Trimming took 3 bases from V and 1 from J, leaving 7 bases between them.

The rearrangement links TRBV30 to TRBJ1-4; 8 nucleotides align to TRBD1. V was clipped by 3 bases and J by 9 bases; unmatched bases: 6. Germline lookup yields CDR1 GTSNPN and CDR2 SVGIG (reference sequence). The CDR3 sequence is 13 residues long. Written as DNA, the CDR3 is TGTGCCTGGAGAGGTCAGGGGGCGAAAAAACTGTTTTTT. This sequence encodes CAWRGQGAKKLFF.